A single sample is the source of the 19 T cell receptor beta chains below, sequenced in a study of cytomegalovirus exposure and HLA in healthy donors. A multiplex PCR was run with 60 Vbeta primers and 13 Jbeta primers. Profiling relied on immunoSEQ multiplex PCR, and the TCRdb table lists in-frame clones only, not all of them. The table shows about 160,000 clones, with roughly 80% occurring only once. Sample: PBMCs. Source of these receptors: a male donor in good health and CMV-seropositive.

CDR3 loop: CASGRGAYEQYF. DNA of the CDR3: TGTGCCAGCGGCCGGGGAGCCTACGAGCAGTACTTC. V usage is TRBV28 and J usage is TRBJ2-7; D perhaps matches TRBD2 (5 bases). This CDR3 spans 12 amino acids. CDR1 and CDR2 (germline): MDHEN, SYDVKM. Trimming cost V 8 bases and J 2 bases, with 10 bases left between them.

The V call is TRBV19, the J call TRBJ1-1; no firm D call. Germline lookup yields CDR1 LNHDA and CDR2 SQIVND (reference sequence). Between the trimmed V and J ends, which lost 7 bases and 0 bases, there was a span of 9 bases. This CDR3 is 13 amino acids long. The CDR3 nucleotides read TGTGCCAGTACTGGAGATATGAACACTGAAGCTTTCTTT. This translates into CASTGDMNTEAFF. Together with reference TRBV19 and TRBJ1-1, the CDR3 gives the full variable domain: DGGITQSPKYLFRKEGQNVTLSCEQNLNHDAMYWYRQDPGQGLRLIYYSQIVNDFQKGDIAEGYSVSREKKESFPLTVTSAQKNPTAFYLCASTGDMNTEAFFGQGTRLTVV.

The CDR3 reads CASSSSGESTDTQYF. CDR3 in DNA: TGTGCCAGCAGCTCTTCAGGGGAGAGCACAGATACGCAGTATTTT. The chain uses TRBV11-3 and TRBJ2-3; tentatively, D is TRBD1 (6 bases). Looked up from germline, CDR1 is SGHNT and CDR2 is YENEEA. The CDR3 covers 15 residues. Trimming shortened V by 4 bases and J by 0 bases, and 11 bases separated the two germline ends.

This sequence joins TRBV19 and TRBJ2-1; D remains unclear. CDR1 is LNHDA, CDR2 SQIVND, per germline (reference sequence). CDR3 length: 15 residues. V was shortened by 4 bases and J by 0 bases, with 10 bases between the two germline ends. CDR3 in DNA: TGTGCCAGTAGTAGAGGCGGAAGCTCCTACAATGAGCAGTTCTTC. Its translation is CASSRGGSSYNEQFF.

The rearrangement joins TRBV9 to TRBJ2-3; 7 positions agree with TRBD1. CDR3 length: 15 amino acids. The V gene end was trimmed by 3 bases and the J gene end by 1 base; junction bases not matched to a gene: 5. Germline CDR1 SGDLS, CDR2 YYNGEE. CDR3 nucleotide sequence: TGTGCCAGCAGCGCGAAAACAGGGGGCACAGATACGCAGTATTTT. Amino acid sequence: CASSAKTGGTDTQYF.

This clone came up once. Other DNA sequences in this sample translate to the same CDR3. The chain recombines TRBV7-2 with TRBJ2-5, with 7 bases aligning to TRBD2. V was clipped by 0 bases and J by 5 bases; unmatched bases: 0. There are 13 residues in the CDR3. The V gene's germline CDR1 is SGHTA and CDR2 FQGNSA. CDR3 sequence reads: CASSLAGGETQYF. The CDR3 bases are TGTGCCAGCAGCTTAGCGGGAGGGGAGACCCAGTACTTC.

The J gene is TRBJ2-7, the V gene TRBV9, with a tentative D call TRBD1 (6 bases). In germline, CDR1 is SGDLS, CDR2 YYNGEE. The CDR3 contains 14 residues. V lost 2 bases to trimming and J lost 0 bases, with 9 bases between them. In DNA, the CDR3 is TGTGCCAGCAGCGTCGGACAGAGCTCCTACGAGCAGTACTTC. This codes for CASSVGQSSYEQYF.

This clone turned up a few times. V gene TRBV11-3 combines with J gene TRBJ1-3; 9 nucleotides agree with TRBD1. The CDR3 consists of 18 residues. Germline values: CDR1 SGHNT, CDR2 YENEEA. After removal of 5 bases from V and 4 bases from J, the junction contained 15 bases not matched to a gene. The CDR3: CASSPPWSFGTGGNTIYF. CDR3 coding DNA: TGTGCCAGCAGCCCTCCGTGGTCGTTCGGGACAGGGGGAAACACCATATATTTT.

The chain links TRBV7-2 to TRBJ2-1, with 8 positions matching TRBD2. The junction had 14 bases not matched to a gene; V was cut back by 3 bases and J by 4 bases. In germline, CDR1 is SGHTA, CDR2 FQGNSA. The CDR3 totals 18 residues. The CDR3, as DNA: TGTGCCAGCAGCTTGGATACCTTCCTAGCGGGCCCTTACAATGAGCAGTTCTTC. This gives the protein CASSLDTFLAGPYNEQFF.

This chain joins TRBV4-1 and TRBJ1-6; perhaps TRBD1 as D (6 bases). The CDR3 loop spans 17 amino acids. CDR1 and CDR2 from the germline V gene are MGHRA and YSYEKL. V lost 4 bases and J lost 0, with 13 bases in between. The CDR3 sequence is CASSPGTGSSYNSPLHF. In DNA, the CDR3 is TGCGCCAGCAGCCCGGGAACAGGGAGCTCCTATAATTCACCCCTCCACTTT.

The CDR3 bases are TGTGCCAGCAGCTTCCTCCGGGCTAGCGGGGGGGCAAATGAGCAGTTCTTC. Translating it yields CASSFLRASGGANEQFF. J is TRBJ2-1 and V is TRBV5-6; TRBD2 matches at 12 bases. Germline V gene lookup returns CDR1 SGHDT and CDR2 YYEEEE. With V trimmed by 2 bases and J by 7 bases, 10 bases remained unmatched. The CDR3 sequence is 17 residues long.

The rearrangement links TRBV30 to TRBJ1-2; 9 bases map to TRBD1. The germline V gene has CDR1 GTSNPN and CDR2 SVGIG (reference sequence). This CDR3 spans 13 amino acids. J was trimmed by 7 bases and V by 3 bases; bases with no gene match: 6. The CDR3 loop is CAWSRDRVAGYTF. CDR3 DNA sequence: TGTGCCTGGAGCCGGGACAGGGTTGCTGGCTACACCTTC.

This clone was counted a single time. The genes are TRBV6-6 and TRBJ2-1; TRBD1 aligns across 7 bases. V trimming: 7 bases; J trimming: 0 bases; junction bases outside the gene matches: 3. The length of the CDR3 is 14 residues. Germline CDR1 reads MNHNY; CDR2 reads SVGAGI (reference sequence). The CDR3 protein is CASKTGSSYNEQFF. The CDR3 coding sequence is TGTGCCAGCAAGACAGGGAGCTCCTACAATGAGCAGTTCTTC.

The chain employs TRBV7-9 and TRBJ2-1; the match to TRBD2 covers 13 bases. Germline loops: CDR1 SEHNR, CDR2 FQNEAQ (reference sequence). The CDR3 contains 16 residues. V shed 4 bases and J 7 bases; nucleotides not matched to a gene: 7. For the CDR3, the DNA is TGTGCCAGCAGCTCACCACTAGCGGGGGGGCCAAATGAGCAGTTCTTC. As protein: CASSSPLAGGPNEQFF.

The V gene is TRBV5-1, the J gene TRBJ2-1; tentatively, D is TRBD2 (5 bases). The germline V gene encodes CDR1 SGHRS and CDR2 YFSETQ. This CDR3 region has 16 residues. V was shortened by 0 bases and J by 5 bases, with 15 bases between the two germline ends. CDR3 DNA sequence: TGCGCCAGCAGCTTGGAGCCGTGGCTAGCAAACAATGAGCAGTTCTTC. Its protein product is CASSLEPWLANNEQFF.

In regard to this clone: Its ends do not fully match the called genes, so a read error is possible. The rearrangement uses TRBV4-1 and TRBJ2-6, with 7 bases matching TRBD2. The CDR3 spans 19 residues. Per germline, CDR1 MGHRA and CDR2 YSYEKL. CDR3 residues: CASSSWGGFVTSGANGLTF. CDR3 nucleotides: TGCGCCAGCAGCTCTTGGGGGGGGTTTGTCACCTCTGGGGCCAACGGCCTGACTTTC.

In its sample, this clone was seen a few times. The chain carries TRBV19 and TRBJ1-2, with TRBD1 matching over 7 bases. Germline loops: CDR1 LNHDA, CDR2 SQIVND (reference sequence). The CDR3 has 13 residues. J lost 2 bases, V lost 10 bases, and 7 bases had no gene match. The DNA of the CDR3 is TGTGCCACCGGGACAGCACAGAACTATGGCTACACCTTC. This encodes CATGTAQNYGYTF.

The sample holds a few counts of this clone. This chain joins TRBV2 and TRBJ2-5, with 7 bases fitting TRBD1. CDR1 is SNHLY and CDR2 is FYNNEI in the germline V gene. V was clipped by 6 bases and J by 5 bases; unmatched bases: 9. CDR3 length: 14 residues. CDR3 sequence reads: CASRTGSGRETQYF. The CDR3 nucleotides read TGTGCCAGCAGGACAGGGAGTGGTAGGGAGACCCAGTACTTC.

This rearrangement joins TRBV5-4 to TRBJ2-3; 12 bases align to TRBD2. Germline V gene data show CDR1 as SGHNT and CDR2 as YYREEE (reference sequence). The CDR3 is made up of 16 amino acids. With V trimmed by 4 bases and J by 2 bases, 5 bases remained unmatched. The CDR3 spells CASSPGLAGFTDTQYF. The CDR3 DNA is TGTGCCAGCAGCCCCGGACTAGCGGGATTCACAGATACGCAGTATTTT.